The present TCR beta chain was sequenced within a study of blood T cell repertoires in COVID-19. Study overall: From the United States, Italy and Spain came samples of acute and convalescent COVID-19. Sample material is recorded as cDNA or gDNA derived from T cells, B-cell-depleted T cells, or PBMCs.

CDR1 GTSNPN and CDR2 SVGIG come from the germline V gene (reference sequence). Germline trimming cut 1 base from V and 1 base from J; bases unmatched to any gene: 6. This CDR3 is built from 15 residues. Original analysis: How many nucleated cells were present was estimated from reference gene primer amplification. TCRdb's table, derived via immunoSEQ multiplex PCR, lists solely in-frame clones and lacks some. That table supplies the V and J calls and clone size; D and trimming were determined from the DNA. The table records under 300,000 clones, roughly four fifths of them present only once. The rearrangement joins TRBV30 to TRBJ2-7; 8 nucleotides agree with TRBD1. The sequenced sample was peripheral blood. This receptor was taken from a woman of 80 years or more with acute or convalescent COVID-19. The CDR3 sequence is CAWSGGRGPSYEQYF. In nucleotides, the CDR3 is TGTGCCTGGAGTGGGGGCAGGGGGCCTTCCTACGAGCAGTACTTC.